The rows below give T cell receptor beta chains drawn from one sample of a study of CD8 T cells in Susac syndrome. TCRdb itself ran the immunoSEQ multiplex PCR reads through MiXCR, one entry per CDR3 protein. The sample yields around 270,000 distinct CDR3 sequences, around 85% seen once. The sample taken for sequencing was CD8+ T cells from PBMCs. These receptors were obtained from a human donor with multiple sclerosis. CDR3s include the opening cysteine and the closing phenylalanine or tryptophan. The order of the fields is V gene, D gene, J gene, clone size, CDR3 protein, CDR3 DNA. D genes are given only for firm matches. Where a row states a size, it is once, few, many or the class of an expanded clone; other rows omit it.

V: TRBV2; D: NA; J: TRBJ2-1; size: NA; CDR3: CASSEFGRHNEQFF; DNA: TGTGCCAGCAGTGAATTTGGCAGACACAATGAGCAGTTCTTC
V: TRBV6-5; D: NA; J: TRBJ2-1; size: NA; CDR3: CAGSYLGLDGHNEQFF; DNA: TGTGCCGGCAGTTACTTGGGGCTGGACGGGCACAATGAGCAGTTCTTC
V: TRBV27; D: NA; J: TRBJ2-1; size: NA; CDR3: CASSPSLGVDNEQFF; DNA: TGTGCCAGCAGCCCATCCCTAGGCGTGGACAATGAGCAGTTCTTC
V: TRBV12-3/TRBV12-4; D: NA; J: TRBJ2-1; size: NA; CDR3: CASSLDGVSEQFF; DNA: TGTGCCAGCAGTTTGGACGGGGTCAGTGAGCAGTTCTTC
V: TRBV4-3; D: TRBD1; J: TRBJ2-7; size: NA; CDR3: CASSPSAGGYEQYF; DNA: TGCGCCAGCAGCCCTTCCGCAGGGGGTTACGAGCAGTACTTC
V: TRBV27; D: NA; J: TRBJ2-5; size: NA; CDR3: CASSLVTAYQETQYF; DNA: TGTGCCAGCAGTTTAGTGACAGCGTACCAAGAGACCCAGTACTTC
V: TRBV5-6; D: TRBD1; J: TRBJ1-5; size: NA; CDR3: CASSRGTEGRNQPQHF; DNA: TGTGCCAGCAGCCGGGGGACAGAAGGTAGAAATCAGCCCCAGCATTTT
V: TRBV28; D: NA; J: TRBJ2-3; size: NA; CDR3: CATRTDTQYF; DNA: TGTGCCACCCGCACAGATACGCAGTATTTT
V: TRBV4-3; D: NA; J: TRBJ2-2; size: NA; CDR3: CASSQGASGELFF; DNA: TGCGCCAGCAGCCAAGGCGCGTCCGGGGAGCTGTTTTTT
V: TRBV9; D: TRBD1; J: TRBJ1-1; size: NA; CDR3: CASSVARDREAEAFF; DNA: TGTGCCAGCAGCGTAGCTCGAGACAGGGAAGCTGAAGCTTTCTTT
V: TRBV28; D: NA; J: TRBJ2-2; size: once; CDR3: CASSNTGTGPLTGELFF; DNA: TGTGCCAGCAGTAACACCGGAACAGGACCTTTAACCGGGGAGCTGTTTTTT
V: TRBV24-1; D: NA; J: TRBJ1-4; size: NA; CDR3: CATSPRTVEKLFF; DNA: TGTGCCACCAGTCCTCGGACTGTAGAAAAACTGTTTTTT
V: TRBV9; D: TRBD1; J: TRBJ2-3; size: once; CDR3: CASSVVGTLGDRDTDTQYF; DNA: TGTGCCAGCAGCGTCGTAGGTACCCTGGGGGACAGGGACACAGATACGCAGTATTTT
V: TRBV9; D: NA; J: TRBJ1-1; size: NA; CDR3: CASSDLGQLNTEAFF; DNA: TGTGCCAGCAGCGATCTCGGACAGCTGAACACTGAAGCTTTCTTT
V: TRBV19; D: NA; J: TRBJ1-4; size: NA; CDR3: CASSIGNEKLFF; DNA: TGTGCCAGTAGCATTGGGAATGAAAAACTGTTTTTT
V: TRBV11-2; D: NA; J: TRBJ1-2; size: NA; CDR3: CASSPKAENYLGYTF; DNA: TGTGCCAGCAGCCCTAAGGCGGAAAATTACCTGGGCTACACCTTC
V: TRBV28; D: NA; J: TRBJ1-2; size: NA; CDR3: CASSSSDGNYGYTF; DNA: TGTGCCAGCAGCTCCTCGGACGGTAACTATGGCTACACCTTC
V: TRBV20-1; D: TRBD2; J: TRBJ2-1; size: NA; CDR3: CSARDSGVYNEQFF; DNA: TGCAGTGCTAGAGATAGCGGGGTCTACAATGAGCAGTTCTTC
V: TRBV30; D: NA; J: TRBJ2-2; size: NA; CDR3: CAWSVTSTARETLGTGELFF; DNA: TGTGCCTGGAGTGTAACGTCGACAGCCAGAGAAACGTTGGGAACCGGGGAGCTGTTTTTT
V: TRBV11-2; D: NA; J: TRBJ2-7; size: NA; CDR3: CASSFSGTGEQYF; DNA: TGTGCCAGCAGCTTTTCCGGGACGGGCGAGCAGTACTTC
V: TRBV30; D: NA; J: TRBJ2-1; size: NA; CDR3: CAWTRDNYNEQFF; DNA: TGTGCCTGGACCAGGGATAATTACAATGAGCAGTTCTTC
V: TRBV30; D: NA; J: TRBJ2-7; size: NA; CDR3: CAWMPLAYSYEQYF; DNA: TGTGCCTGGATGCCCCTAGCGTACTCCTACGAGCAGTACTTC
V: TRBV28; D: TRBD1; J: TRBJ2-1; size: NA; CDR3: CASSLRQGSQAYDRASSYNEQFF; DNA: TGTGCCAGCAGTTTACGGCAGGGATCGCAGGCCTACGACAGGGCCAGCTCCTACAATGAGCAGTTCTTC
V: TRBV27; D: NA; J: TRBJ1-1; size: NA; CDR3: CASSFGGGGMNTEAFF; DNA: TGTGCCAGCAGCTTTGGGGGTGGGGGCATGAACACTGAAGCTTTCTTT
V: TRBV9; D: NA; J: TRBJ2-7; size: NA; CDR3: CASSGRTAEQYF; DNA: TGTGCCAGCAGCGGACGGACAGCCGAGCAGTACTTC
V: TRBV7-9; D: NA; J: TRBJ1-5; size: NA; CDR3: CASSAGQPGDQPQHF; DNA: TGTGCCAGCAGCGCCGGACAGCCTGGGGATCAGCCCCAGCATTTT
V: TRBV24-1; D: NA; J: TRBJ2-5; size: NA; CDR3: CATSDGGRKETQYF; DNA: TGTGCCACCAGTGATGGTGGCAGAAAAGAGACCCAGTACTTC
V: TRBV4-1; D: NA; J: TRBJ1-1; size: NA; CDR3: CASSQDGVRVGEAFF; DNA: TGCGCCAGCAGCCAAGATGGGGTACGGGTGGGTGAAGCTTTCTTT
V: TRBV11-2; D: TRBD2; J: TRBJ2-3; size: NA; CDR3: CASSSLPRYGTSGNTDTQYF; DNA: TGTGCCAGCAGCTCATTACCCCGATATGGGACTAGCGGGAACACAGATACGCAGTATTTT
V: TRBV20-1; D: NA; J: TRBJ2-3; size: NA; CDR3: CSARDLSQGTDTQYF; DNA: TGCAGTGCTAGAGATCTGAGTCAGGGCACAGATACGCAGTATTTT
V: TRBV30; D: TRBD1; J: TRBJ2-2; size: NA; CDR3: CAWGRGPGELFF; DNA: TGTGCCTGGGGCAGGGGGCCCGGGGAGCTGTTTTTT
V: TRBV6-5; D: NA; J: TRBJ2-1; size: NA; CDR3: CASSYPGRAFF; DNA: TGTGCCAGCAGTTACCCCGGGCGGGCGTTCTTC
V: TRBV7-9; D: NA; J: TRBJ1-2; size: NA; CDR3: CASRVNEGGYTF; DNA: TGTGCCAGCAGGGTTAATGAGGGTGGCTACACCTTC
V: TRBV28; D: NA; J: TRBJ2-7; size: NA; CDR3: CASTMGGQLSYEQYF; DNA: TGTGCCAGCACCATGGGGGGACAGCTCTCCTACGAGCAGTACTTC
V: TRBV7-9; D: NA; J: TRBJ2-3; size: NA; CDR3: CASTAPGRGSTDTQYF; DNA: TGTGCCAGCACCGCGCCAGGTCGTGGGAGCACAGATACGCAGTATTTT
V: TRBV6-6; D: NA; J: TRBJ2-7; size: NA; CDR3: CASSYGLHSYEQYF; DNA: TGTGCCAGCAGTTACGGCCTACATAGTTACGAGCAGTACTTC
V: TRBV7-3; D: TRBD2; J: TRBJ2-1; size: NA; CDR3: CASSSPSSGETDNEQFF; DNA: TGTGCCAGCAGCTCACCATCTAGCGGGGAAACAGACAATGAGCAGTTCTTC
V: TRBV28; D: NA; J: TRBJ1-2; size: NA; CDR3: CASSLRGFQANYGYTF; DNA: TGTGCCAGCAGTTTGAGGGGGTTCCAGGCTAACTATGGCTACACCTTC
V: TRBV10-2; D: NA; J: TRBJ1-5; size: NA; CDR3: CASSPYYQPQHF; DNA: TGCGCCAGCAGTCCGTACTATCAGCCCCAGCATTTT